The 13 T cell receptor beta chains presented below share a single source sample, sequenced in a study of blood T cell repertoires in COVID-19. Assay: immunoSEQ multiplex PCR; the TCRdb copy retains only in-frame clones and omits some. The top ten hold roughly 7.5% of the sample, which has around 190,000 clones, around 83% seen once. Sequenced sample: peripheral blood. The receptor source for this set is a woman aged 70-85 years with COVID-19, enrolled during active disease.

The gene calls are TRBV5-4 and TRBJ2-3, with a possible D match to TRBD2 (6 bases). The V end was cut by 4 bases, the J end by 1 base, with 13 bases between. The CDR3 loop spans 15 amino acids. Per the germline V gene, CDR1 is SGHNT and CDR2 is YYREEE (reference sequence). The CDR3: CASSPGGSGTDTQYF. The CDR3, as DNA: TGTGCCAGCAGCCCCGGGGGATCCGGCACAGATACGCAGTATTTT.

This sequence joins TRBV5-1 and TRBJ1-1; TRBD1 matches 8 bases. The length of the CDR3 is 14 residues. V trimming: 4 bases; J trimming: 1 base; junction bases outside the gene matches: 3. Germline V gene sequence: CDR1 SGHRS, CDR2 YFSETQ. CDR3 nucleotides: TGCGCCAGCAGCCACAGGGGGGAGAACACTGAAGCTTTCTTT. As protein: CASSHRGENTEAFF. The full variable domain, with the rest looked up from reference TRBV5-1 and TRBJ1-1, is KAGVTQTPRYLIKTRGQQVTLSCSPISGHRSVSWYQQTPGQGLQFLFEYFSETQRNKGNFPGRFSGRQFSNSRSEMNVSTLELGDSALYLCASSHRGENTEAFFGQGTRLTVV.

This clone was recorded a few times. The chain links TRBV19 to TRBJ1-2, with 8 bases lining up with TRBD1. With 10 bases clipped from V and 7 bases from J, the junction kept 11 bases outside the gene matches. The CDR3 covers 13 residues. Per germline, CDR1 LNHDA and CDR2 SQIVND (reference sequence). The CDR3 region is CATTTTGGGGYTF. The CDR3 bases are TGTGCCACTACGACTACAGGGGGTGGTGGCTACACCTTC.

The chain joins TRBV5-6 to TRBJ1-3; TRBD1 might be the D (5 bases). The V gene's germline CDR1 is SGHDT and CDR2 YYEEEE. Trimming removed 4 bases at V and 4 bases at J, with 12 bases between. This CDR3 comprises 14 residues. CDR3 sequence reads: CASSRRDSGNTIYF. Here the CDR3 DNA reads TGTGCCAGCAGCCGCAGGGATTCAGGAAACACCATATATTTT. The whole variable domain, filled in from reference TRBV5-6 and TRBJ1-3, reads DAGVTQSPTHLIKTRGQQVTLRCSPKSGHDTVSWYQQALGQGPQFIFQYYEEEERQRGNFPDRFSGHQFPNYSSELNVNALLLGDSALYLCASSRRDSGNTIYFGEGSWLTVV.

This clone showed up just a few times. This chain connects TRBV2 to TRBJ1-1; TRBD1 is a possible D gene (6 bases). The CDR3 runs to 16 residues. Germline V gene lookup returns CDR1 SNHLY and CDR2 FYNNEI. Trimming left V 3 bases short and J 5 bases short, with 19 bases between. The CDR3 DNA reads TGTGCCAGCAGTGACAGACAGGAGTGGTTAGGAACTGAAGCTTTCTTT. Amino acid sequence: CASSDRQEWLGTEAFF.

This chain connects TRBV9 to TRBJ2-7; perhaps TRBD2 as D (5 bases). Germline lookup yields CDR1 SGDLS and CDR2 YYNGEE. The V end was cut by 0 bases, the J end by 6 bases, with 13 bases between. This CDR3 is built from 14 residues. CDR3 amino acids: CASSVDTSSVEQYF. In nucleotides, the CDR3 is TGTGCCAGCAGCGTAGATACTAGTTCGGTCGAGCAGTACTTC.

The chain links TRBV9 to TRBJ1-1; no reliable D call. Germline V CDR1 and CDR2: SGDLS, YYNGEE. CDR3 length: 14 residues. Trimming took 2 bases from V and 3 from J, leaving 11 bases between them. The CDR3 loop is CASSVRGRDTEAFF. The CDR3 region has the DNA TGTGCCAGCAGCGTCCGGGGAAGAGACACTGAAGCTTTCTTT. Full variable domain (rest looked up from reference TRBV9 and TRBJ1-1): DSGVTQTPKHLITATGQRVTLRCSPRSGDLSVYWYQQSLDQGLQFLIQYYNGEERAKGNILERFSAQQFPDLHSELNLSSLELGDSALYFCASSVRGRDTEAFFGQGTRLTVV.

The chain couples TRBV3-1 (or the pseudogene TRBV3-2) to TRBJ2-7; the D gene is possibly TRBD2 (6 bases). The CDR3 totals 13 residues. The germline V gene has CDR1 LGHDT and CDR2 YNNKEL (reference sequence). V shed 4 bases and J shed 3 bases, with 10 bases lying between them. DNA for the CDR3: TGTGCCAGCAGCCTCTCCGGGGGCTACGAGCAGTACTTC. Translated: CASSLSGGYEQYF.

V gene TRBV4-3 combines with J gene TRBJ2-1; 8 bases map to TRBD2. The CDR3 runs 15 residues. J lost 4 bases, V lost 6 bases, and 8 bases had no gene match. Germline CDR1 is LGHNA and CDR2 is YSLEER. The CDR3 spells CASSDSGRGYNEQFF. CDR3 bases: TGCGCCAGCAGTGACAGCGGGAGAGGGTACAATGAGCAGTTCTTC.

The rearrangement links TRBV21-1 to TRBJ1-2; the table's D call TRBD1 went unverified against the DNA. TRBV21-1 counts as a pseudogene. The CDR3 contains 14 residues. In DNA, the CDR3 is TGTGCCAGCAGCGGCGAATCCAGGGACTATGGCTACACCTTC. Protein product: CASSGESRDYGYTF.

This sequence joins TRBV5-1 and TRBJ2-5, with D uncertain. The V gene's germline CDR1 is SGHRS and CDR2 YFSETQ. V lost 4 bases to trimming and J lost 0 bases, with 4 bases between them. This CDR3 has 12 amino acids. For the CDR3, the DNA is TGCGCCAGCAGCCCGGACCAAGAGACCCAGTACTTC. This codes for CASSPDQETQYF.

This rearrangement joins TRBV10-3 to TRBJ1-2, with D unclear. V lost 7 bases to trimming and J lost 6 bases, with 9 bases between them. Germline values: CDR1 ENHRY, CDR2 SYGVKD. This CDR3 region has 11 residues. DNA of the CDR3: TGTGCCATCACAGGAGGAGATGGCTACACCTTC. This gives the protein CAITGGDGYTF.

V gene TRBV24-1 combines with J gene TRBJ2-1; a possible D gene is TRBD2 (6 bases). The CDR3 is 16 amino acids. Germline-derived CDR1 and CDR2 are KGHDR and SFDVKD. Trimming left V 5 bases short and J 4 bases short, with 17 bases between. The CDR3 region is CATSAEAGTTYNEQFF. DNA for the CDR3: TGTGCCACCAGTGCTGAAGCGGGCACCACTTACAATGAGCAGTTCTTC.